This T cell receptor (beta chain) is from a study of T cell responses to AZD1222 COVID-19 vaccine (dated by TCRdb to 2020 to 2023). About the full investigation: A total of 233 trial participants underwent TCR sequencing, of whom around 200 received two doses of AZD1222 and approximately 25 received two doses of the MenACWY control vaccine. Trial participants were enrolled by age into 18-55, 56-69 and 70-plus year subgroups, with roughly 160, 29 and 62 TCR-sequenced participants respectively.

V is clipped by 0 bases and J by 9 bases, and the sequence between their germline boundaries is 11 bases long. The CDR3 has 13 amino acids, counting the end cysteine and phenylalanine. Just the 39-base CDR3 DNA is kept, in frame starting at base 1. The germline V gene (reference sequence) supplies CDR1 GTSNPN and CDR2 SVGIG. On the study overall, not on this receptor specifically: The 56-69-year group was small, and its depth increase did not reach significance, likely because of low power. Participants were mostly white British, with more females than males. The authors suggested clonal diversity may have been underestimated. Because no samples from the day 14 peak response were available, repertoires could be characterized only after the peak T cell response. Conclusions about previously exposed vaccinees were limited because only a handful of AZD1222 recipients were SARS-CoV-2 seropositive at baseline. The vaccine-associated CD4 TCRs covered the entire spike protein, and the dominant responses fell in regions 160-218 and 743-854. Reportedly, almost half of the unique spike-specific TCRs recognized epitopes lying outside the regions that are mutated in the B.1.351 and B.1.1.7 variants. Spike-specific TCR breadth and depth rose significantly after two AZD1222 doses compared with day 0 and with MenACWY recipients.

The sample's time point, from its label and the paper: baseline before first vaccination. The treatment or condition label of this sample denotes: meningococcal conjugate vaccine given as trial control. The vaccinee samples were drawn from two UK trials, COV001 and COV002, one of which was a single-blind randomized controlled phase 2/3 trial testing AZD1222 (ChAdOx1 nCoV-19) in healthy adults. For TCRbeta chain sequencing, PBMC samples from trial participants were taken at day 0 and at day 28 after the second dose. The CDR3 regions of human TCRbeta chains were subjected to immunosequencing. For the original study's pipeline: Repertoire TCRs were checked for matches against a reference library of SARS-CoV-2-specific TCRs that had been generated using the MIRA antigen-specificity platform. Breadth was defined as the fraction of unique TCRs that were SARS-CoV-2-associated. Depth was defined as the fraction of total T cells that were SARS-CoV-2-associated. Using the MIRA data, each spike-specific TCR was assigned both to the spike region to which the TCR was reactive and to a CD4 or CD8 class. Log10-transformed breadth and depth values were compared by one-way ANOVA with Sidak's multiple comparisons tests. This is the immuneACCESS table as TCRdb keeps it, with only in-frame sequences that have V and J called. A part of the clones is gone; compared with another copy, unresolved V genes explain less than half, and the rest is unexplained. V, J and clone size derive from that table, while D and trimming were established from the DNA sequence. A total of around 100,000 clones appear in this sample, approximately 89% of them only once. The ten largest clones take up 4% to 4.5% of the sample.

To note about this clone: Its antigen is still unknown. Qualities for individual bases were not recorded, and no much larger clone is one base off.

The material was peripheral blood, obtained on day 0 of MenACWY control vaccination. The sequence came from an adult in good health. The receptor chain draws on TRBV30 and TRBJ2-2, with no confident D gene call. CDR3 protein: CAWSVDPGWELFF. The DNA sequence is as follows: TGTGCCTGGAGTGTAGACCCAGGCTGGGAGCTGTTTTTT.